This TCR beta chain derives from a study of Ad26.COV2.S vaccination and SARS-CoV-2 variants. Across the study: Donor allocation was to the COV1001 Ad26.COV2.S trial arm. Study outcomes and limitations: Vaccinated and placebo-treated recipients had similar non-spike TCR breadth. It was reported that spike-specific CD8+ and CD4+ T cell responses were substantially broad after vaccination.

The germline gives CDR1 MDHEN, CDR2 SYDVKM. V lost 3 bases and J lost 6, with 9 bases in between. The CDR3 loop spans 14 amino acids. Indicated treatment: about 20 received Ad26.COV2.S at low or high dose, single or two shots; 5 received placebo; per-sample allocation not given. Day 63 after the first vaccine or placebo injection was the time point for sampling. Boston supplied an adult donor aged 18-55 years. The repertoire was sequenced with immunoSEQ multiplex PCR; TCRdb's copy has only in-frame clones and lacks some. The sample has 350,000 to 400,000 clones, about nine tenths seen once. Worth noting for this clone: What it recognizes is unknown.

The starting material was peripheral blood, obtained in a trial of Ad26.COV2.S vaccine versus placebo. The chain employs TRBV28 and TRBJ1-6; D gene ambiguous. This receptor was identified in a person between 18 and 60 years old who received the Ad26.COV2.S COVID-19 vaccine or a placebo. CDR3 residues: CASSLGILNSPLHF. The CDR3 DNA reads TGTGCCAGCAGTTTGGGGATCCTTAATTCACCCCTCCACTTT. Complete variable domain (other parts from reference TRBV28 and TRBJ1-6): DVKVTQSSRYLVKRTGEKVFLECVQDMDHENMFWYRQDPGLGLRLIYFSYDVKMKEKGDIPEGYSVSREKKERFSLILESASTNQTSMYLCASSLGILNSPLHFGNGTRLTVT.